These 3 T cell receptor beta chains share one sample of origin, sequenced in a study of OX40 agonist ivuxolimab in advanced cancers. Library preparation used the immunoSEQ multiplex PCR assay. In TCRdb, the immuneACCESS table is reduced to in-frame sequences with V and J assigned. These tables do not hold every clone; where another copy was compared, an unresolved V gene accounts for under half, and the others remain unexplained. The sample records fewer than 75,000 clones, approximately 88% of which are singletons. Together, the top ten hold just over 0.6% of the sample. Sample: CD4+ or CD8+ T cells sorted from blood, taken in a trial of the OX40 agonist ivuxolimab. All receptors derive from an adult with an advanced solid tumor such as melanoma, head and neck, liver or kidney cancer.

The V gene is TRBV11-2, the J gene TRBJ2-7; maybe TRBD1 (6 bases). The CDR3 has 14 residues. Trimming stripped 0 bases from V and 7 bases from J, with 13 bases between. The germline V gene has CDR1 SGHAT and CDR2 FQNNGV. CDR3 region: CASSLDNRVREQYF. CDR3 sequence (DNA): TGTGCCAGCAGCTTAGATAACAGGGTACGTGAGCAGTACTTC.

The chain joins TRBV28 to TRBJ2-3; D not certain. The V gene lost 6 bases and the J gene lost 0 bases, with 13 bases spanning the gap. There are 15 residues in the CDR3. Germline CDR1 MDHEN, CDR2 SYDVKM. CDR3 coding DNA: TGTGCCAGCAGCCACCCTACGGCCAGCACAGATACGCAGTATTTT. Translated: CASSHPTASTDTQYF.

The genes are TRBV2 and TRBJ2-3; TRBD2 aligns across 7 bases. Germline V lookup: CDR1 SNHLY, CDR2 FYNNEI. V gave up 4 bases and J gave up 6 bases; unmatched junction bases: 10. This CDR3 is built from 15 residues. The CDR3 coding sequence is TGTGCCAGCAGTGGAGGGGCGGGGAGGGGTGATACGCAGTATTTT. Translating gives CASSGGAGRGDTQYF.